A selection of T cell receptor beta chains follows, all from one sample in a study of beta chain features in type 1 diabetes. Sequenced by immunoSEQ multiplex PCR; TCRdb stores in-frame clones only, minus some. The profile shows more than 350,000 clones, about an eighth of them singletons. Input material: naive CD4+ T cells from blood. The source of these receptors is a woman younger than 35 in good health. Each CDR3 is given with its conserved first and last residue. D genes are given only for firm matches. Clone size, where shown, is once, few, many, or a class for clones that have expanded.

J gene	D gene	CDR3 length	clone size	V gene	CDR3 protein	CDR3 DNA
TRBJ2-7	.	11	.	TRBV2	CASKSTGEQYF	TGTGCCAGCAAATCAACGGGGGAGCAGTACTTC
TRBJ1-2	TRBD1	13	.	TRBV5-1	CASSRQGDYGYTF	TGCGCCAGCAGCCGACAGGGAGACTATGGCTACACCTTC
TRBJ2-7	.	13	.	TRBV27	CASSLYGGYEQYF	TGTGCCAGCAGTTTATACGGCGGCTACGAGCAGTACTTC
TRBJ1-1	TRBD1	14	.	TRBV5-4	CASSRTGVDTEAFF	TGTGCCAGCAGCAGGACAGGGGTGGACACTGAAGCTTTCTTT
TRBJ1-1	.	15	.	TRBV5-4	CASMSGEKMNTEAFF	TGTGCCAGCATGTCAGGAGAAAAGATGAACACTGAAGCTTTCTTT
TRBJ2-1	.	15	.	TRBV10-3	CAISEKQGVGNEQFF	TGTGCCATCAGTGAGAAACAGGGAGTTGGCAATGAGCAGTTCTTC
TRBJ2-1	.	16	few	TRBV7-2	CASSPRTRPLDNEQFF	TGTGCCAGCAGCCCCCGTACTCGTCCCCTCGACAATGAGCAGTTCTTC
TRBJ2-3	TRBD2	15	few	TRBV29-1	CSVAGAGVPTDTQYF	TGCAGCGTTGCAGGAGCGGGAGTACCCACAGATACGCAGTATTTT
TRBJ2-3	TRBD1	15	few	TRBV7-2	CASSLVGTGSDTQYF	TGTGCCAGCAGCTTAGTGGGGACAGGGTCAGATACGCAGTATTTT
TRBJ2-1	TRBD2	15	few	TRBV19	CASSMITSGDNEQFF	TGTGCCAGTAGTATGATCACTAGCGGGGACAATGAGCAGTTCTTC
TRBJ2-1	.	12	.	TRBV10-3	CAISEATNEQFF	TGTGCCATCAGTGAGGCGACCAATGAGCAGTTCTTC
TRBJ1-3	.	14	few	TRBV7-2	CASSLAFAGNTIYF	TGTGCCAGCAGCCTAGCTTTTGCGGGAAACACCATATATTTT
TRBJ1-6	.	15	few	TRBV11-1	CASSLGILRNSPLHF	TGTGCCAGCAGCTTGGGGATCCTCAGAAATTCACCCCTCCACTTT
TRBJ2-7	.	13	.	TRBV7-9	CASSSGRIYEQYF	TGTGCCAGCAGCTCCGGACGGATCTACGAGCAGTACTTC
TRBJ1-2	.	14	.	TRBV18	CASSPSGGNYGYTF	TGTGCCAGCTCACCATCCGGCGGGAACTATGGCTACACCTTC
TRBJ2-1	.	16	.	TRBV4-2	CASSQELGVRGNEQFF	TGTGCCAGCAGCCAAGAATTAGGGGTAAGGGGGAATGAGCAGTTCTTC
TRBJ1-4	.	13	.	TRBV12-5	CANAGLANEKLFF	TGTGCTAATGCAGGGCTTGCTAATGAAAAACTGTTTTTT
TRBJ2-7	.	15	few	TRBV4-3	CASSRGRVGAYEQYF	TGCGCCAGCAGTCGAGGCAGGGTAGGAGCCTACGAGCAGTACTTC
TRBJ2-5	TRBD2	15	few	TRBV5-1	CASSTGTSGLKTQYF	TGCGCCAGCAGCACAGGGACTAGCGGGTTGAAGACCCAGTACTTC
TRBJ2-5	TRBD1	15	few	TRBV7-9	CASSLDRGRWETQYF	TGTGCCAGCAGCTTGGACAGGGGGCGATGGGAGACCCAGTACTTC
TRBJ2-4	.	15	few	TRBV7-2	CASSSFKGGKNIQYF	TGTGCCAGCAGCTCTTTTAAAGGCGGCAAAAACATTCAGTACTTC
TRBJ2-5	.	14	.	TRBV7-7	CASSSTGTGETQYF	TGTGCCAGCAGCTCTACCGGGACTGGAGAGACCCAGTACTTC
TRBJ2-7	TRBD1	13	few	TRBV2	CASSGQGAGEQYF	TGTGCCAGCAGTGGACAGGGGGCGGGTGAGCAGTACTTC
TRBJ2-3	TRBD1	14	few	TRBV7-9	CASSAGQVPDTQYF	TGTGCCAGCAGCGCAGGACAGGTCCCAGATACGCAGTATTTT
TRBJ2-3	.	14	.	TRBV7-8	CASSLRLERDTQYF	TGTGCCAGCAGCTTACGGCTAGAAAGAGATACGCAGTATTTT
TRBJ2-4	.	16	few	TRBV11-1	CASSSVTDGAKNIQYF	TGTGCCAGCAGCTCCGTGACAGACGGGGCCAAAAACATTCAGTACTTC
TRBJ2-4	.	13	few	TRBV9	CASSGDLPNIQYF	TGTGCCAGCAGCGGAGACCTCCCCAACATTCAGTACTTC
TRBJ1-2	TRBD1	14	.	TRBV10-3	CAISLDREDYGYTF	TGTGCCATCAGCTTAGACAGGGAGGACTATGGCTACACCTTC
TRBJ2-7	.	13	few	TRBV23-1	CASSLKGPYEQYF	TGCGCCAGCAGTCTGAAGGGTCCCTACGAGCAGTACTTC
TRBJ2-5	.	13	few	TRBV7-3	CASSPDFPETQYF	TGTGCCAGCAGCCCCGACTTTCCAGAGACCCAGTACTTC
TRBJ2-3	.	15	.	TRBV19	CASSQGGASTDTQYF	TGTGCCAGTAGCCAAGGAGGGGCTAGCACAGATACGCAGTATTTT
TRBJ1-1	.	15	few	TRBV30	CAWSFWGQKNTEAFF	TGTGCCTGGAGTTTCTGGGGGCAAAAGAACACTGAAGCTTTCTTT
TRBJ2-1	TRBD2	15	.	TRBV9	CASSVVAGMGNEQFF	TGTGCCAGCAGCGTAGTAGCGGGGATGGGCAATGAGCAGTTCTTC
TRBJ1-1	.	14	few	TRBV18	CASSPSPIMSEAFF	TGTGCCAGCTCACCGTCCCCAATAATGTCTGAAGCTTTCTTT
TRBJ2-3	TRBD2	14	few	TRBV5-4	CASSLAGGPDTQYF	TGTGCCAGCAGCTTAGCGGGAGGGCCAGATACGCAGTATTTT